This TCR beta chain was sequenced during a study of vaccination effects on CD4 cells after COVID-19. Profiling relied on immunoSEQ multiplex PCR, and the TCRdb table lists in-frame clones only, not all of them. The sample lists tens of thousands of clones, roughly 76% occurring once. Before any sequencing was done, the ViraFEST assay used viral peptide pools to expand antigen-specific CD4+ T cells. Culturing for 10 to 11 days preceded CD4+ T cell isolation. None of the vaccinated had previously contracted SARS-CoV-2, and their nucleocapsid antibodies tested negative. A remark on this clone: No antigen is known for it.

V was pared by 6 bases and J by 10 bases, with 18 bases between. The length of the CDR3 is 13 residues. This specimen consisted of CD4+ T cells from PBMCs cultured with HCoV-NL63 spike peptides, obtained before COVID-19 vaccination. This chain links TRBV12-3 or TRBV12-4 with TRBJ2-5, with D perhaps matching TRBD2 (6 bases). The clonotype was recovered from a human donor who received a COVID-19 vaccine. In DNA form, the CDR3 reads TGTGCCAGCAGACGGGGGAACAAGAGAAGCCAGTACTTC. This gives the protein CASRRGNKRSQYF.